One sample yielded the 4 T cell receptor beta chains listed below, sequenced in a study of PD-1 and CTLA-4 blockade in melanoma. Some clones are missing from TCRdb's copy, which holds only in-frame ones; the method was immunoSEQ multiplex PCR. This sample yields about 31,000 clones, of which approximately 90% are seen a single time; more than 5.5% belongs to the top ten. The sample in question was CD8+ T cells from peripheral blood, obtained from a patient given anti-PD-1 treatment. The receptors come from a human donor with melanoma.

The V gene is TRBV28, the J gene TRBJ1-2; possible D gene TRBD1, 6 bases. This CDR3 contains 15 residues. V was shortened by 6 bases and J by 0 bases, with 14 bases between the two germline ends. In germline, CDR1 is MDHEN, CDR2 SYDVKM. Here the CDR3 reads CASSPTGAPNYGYTF. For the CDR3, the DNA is TGTGCCAGCAGCCCCACGGGGGCGCCTAACTATGGCTACACCTTC.

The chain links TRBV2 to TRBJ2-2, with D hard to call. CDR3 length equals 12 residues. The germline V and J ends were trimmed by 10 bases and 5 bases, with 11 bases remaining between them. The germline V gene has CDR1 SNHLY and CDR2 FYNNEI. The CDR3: CATRVGTGELFF. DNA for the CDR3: TGTGCCACCCGGGTGGGGACCGGGGAGCTGTTTTTT.

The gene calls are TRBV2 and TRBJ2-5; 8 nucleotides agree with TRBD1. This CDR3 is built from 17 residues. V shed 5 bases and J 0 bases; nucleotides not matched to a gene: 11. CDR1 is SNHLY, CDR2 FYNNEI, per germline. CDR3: CASSKGTGLPYQETQYF. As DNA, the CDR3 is TGTGCCAGCAGTAAAGGGACAGGCCTTCCCTACCAAGAGACCCAGTACTTC.

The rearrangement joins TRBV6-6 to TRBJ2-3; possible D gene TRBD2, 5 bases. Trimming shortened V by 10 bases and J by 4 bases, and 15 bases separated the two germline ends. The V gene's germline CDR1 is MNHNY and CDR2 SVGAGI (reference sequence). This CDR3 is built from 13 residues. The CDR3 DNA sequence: TGTGCCACCAGCGGTTCTGGGGCAGATACGCAGTATTTT. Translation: CATSGSGADTQYF.